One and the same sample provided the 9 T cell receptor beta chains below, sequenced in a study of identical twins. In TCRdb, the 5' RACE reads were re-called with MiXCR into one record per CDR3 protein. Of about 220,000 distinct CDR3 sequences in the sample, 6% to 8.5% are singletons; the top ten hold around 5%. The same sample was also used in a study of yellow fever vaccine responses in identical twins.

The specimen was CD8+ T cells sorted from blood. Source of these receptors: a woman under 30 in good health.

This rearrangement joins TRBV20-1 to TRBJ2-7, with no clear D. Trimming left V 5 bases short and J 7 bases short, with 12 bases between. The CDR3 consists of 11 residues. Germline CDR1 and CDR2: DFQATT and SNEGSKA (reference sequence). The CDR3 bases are TGCAGTGCTCGCCAGGTGGGAGAGCAGTACTTC. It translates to CSARQVGEQYF.

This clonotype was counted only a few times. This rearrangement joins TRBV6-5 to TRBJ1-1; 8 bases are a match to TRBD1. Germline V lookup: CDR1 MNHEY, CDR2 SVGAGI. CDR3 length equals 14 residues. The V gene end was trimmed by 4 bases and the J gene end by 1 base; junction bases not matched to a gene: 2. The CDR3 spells CASSWGQANTEAFF. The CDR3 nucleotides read TGTGCCAGCAGTTGGGGACAGGCGAACACTGAAGCTTTCTTT.

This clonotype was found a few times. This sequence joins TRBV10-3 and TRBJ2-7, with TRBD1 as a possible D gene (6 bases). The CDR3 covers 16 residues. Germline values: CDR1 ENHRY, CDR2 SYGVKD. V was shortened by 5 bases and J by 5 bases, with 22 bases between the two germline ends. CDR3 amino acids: CAISFIPGHGGNEQYF. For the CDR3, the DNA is TGTGCCATCAGTTTCATTCCGGGACACGGTGGGAACGAGCAGTACTTC.

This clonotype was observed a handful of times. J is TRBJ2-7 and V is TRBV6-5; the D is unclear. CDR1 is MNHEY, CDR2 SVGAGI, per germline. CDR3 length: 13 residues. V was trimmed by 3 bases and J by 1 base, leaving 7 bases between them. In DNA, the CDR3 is TGTGCCAGCAGTTATCGGGTTTCCTACGAGCAGTACTTC. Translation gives CASSYRVSYEQYF.

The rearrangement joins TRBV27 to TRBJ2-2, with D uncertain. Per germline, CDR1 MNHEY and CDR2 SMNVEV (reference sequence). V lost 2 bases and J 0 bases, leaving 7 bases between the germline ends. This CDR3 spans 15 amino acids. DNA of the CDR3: TGTGCCAGCAGTTTAGAACTCGCGAACACCGGGGAGCTGTTTTTT. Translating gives CASSLELANTGELFF.

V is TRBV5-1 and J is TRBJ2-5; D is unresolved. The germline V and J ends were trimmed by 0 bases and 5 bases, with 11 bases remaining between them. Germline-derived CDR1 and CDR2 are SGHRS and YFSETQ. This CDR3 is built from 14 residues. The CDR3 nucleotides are TGCGCCAGCAGCTTGGAAGGCCTGGGGGAGACCCAGTACTTC. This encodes CASSLEGLGETQYF.

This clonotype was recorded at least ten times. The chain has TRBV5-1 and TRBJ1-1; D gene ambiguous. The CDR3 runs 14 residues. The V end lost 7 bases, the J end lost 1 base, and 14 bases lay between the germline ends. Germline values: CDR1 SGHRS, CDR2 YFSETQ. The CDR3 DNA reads TGCGCCAGCCGACCTTCTGGCCAGAACACTGAAGCTTTCTTT. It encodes CASRPSGQNTEAFF.

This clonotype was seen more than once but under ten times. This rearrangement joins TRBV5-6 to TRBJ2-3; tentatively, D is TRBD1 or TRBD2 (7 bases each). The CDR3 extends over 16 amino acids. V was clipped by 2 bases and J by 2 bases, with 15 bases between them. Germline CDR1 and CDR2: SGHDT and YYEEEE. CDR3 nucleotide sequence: TGTGCCAGCAGCTTCGCAGGGGGGGGGGACACAGATACGCAGTATTTT. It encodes CASSFAGGGDTDTQYF.

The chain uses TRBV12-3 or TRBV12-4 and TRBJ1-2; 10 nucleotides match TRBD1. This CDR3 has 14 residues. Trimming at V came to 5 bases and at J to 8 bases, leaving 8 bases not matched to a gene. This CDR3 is CASSGGDRGKGYTF. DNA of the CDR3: TGTGCCAGCAGTGGGGGGGACAGGGGAAAAGGCTACACCTTC.